A selection of T cell receptor beta chains follows, all from one sample in a study of cytomegalovirus exposure and HLA in healthy donors. The assay was immunoSEQ multiplex PCR, and TCRdb's table has in-frame clones only and misses some. The sample shows under 200,000 clones, roughly 78% of them seen only once. Sequenced input: PBMCs. These receptors originate from a woman between 40 and 55 years old in good health and CMV-seronegative. CDR3s include the opening cysteine and the closing phenylalanine or tryptophan. D genes are given only for firm matches. Size is omitted from some rows. Given values are once, few, many or a class for expanded clones.

j_gene: TRBJ2-7; abundance: many; v_gene: TRBV6-6; d_gene: NA; CDR3aa: CASSRVSSYEQYF; CDR3nt: TGTGCCAGCAGCCGGGTGTCGTCCTACGAGCAGTACTTC
j_gene: TRBJ1-5; abundance: NA; v_gene: TRBV5-4; d_gene: TRBD1; CDR3aa: CASSLGQGGQPQHF; CDR3nt: TGTGCCAGCAGCTTGGGACAGGGCGGGCAGCCCCAGCATTTT
j_gene: TRBJ2-1; abundance: NA; v_gene: TRBV14; d_gene: TRBD2; CDR3aa: CASSQGGLAGGPYNEQFF; CDR3nt: TGTGCCAGCAGCCAAGGTGGACTAGCGGGAGGCCCCTACAATGAGCAGTTCTTC
j_gene: TRBJ2-1; abundance: NA; v_gene: TRBV5-5; d_gene: NA; CDR3aa: CASSRTLGSYNEQFF; CDR3nt: TGTGCCAGCAGCCGGACTCTAGGCTCCTACAATGAGCAGTTCTTC
j_gene: TRBJ2-1; abundance: NA; v_gene: TRBV28; d_gene: NA; CDR3aa: CASIGNEQFF; CDR3nt: TGTGCCAGCATCGGGAATGAGCAGTTCTTC
j_gene: TRBJ1-5; abundance: NA; v_gene: TRBV6-1; d_gene: NA; CDR3aa: CASSKAWSQPQHF; CDR3nt: TGTGCCAGCAGTAAAGCGTGGAGTCAGCCCCAGCATTTT
j_gene: TRBJ2-3; abundance: NA; v_gene: TRBV29-1; d_gene: TRBD2; CDR3aa: CSVDAGVSTDTQYF; CDR3nt: TGCAGCGTTGATGCGGGAGTGAGCACAGATACGCAGTATTTT
j_gene: TRBJ1-2; abundance: NA; v_gene: TRBV6-1; d_gene: NA; CDR3aa: CASSEWANYGYTF; CDR3nt: TGTGCCAGCAGTGAATGGGCGAACTATGGCTACACCTTC
j_gene: TRBJ2-3; abundance: NA; v_gene: TRBV9; d_gene: TRBD2; CDR3aa: CASSVGASGALGTDTQYF; CDR3nt: TGTGCCAGCAGCGTAGGGGCTAGCGGAGCCCTTGGCACAGATACGCAGTATTTT
j_gene: TRBJ2-1; abundance: NA; v_gene: TRBV7-9; d_gene: TRBD1; CDR3aa: CASSAQGASLNEQFF; CDR3nt: TGTGCCAGCAGCGCCCAGGGGGCCAGTTTGAATGAGCAGTTCTTC
j_gene: TRBJ2-2; abundance: NA; v_gene: TRBV30; d_gene: TRBD1; CDR3aa: CAWSSGGPGELFF; CDR3nt: TGTGCCTGGAGTTCAGGGGGCCCCGGGGAGCTGTTTTTT
j_gene: TRBJ1-3; abundance: NA; v_gene: TRBV21-1; d_gene: NA; CDR3aa: CASSYRTEVPGNTIYF; CDR3nt: TGTGCCAGCAGCTACCGGACAGAAGTTCCTGGAAACACCATATATTTT
j_gene: TRBJ2-2; abundance: NA; v_gene: TRBV11-3; d_gene: NA; CDR3aa: CASSFQSNTGELFF; CDR3nt: TGTGCCAGCAGCTTTCAATCGAACACCGGGGAGCTGTTTTTT
j_gene: TRBJ1-3; abundance: few; v_gene: TRBV20-1; d_gene: TRBD1; CDR3aa: CSGQGGNTIYF; CDR3nt: TGCAGTGGACAGGGAGGAAACACCATATATTTT
j_gene: TRBJ1-1; abundance: NA; v_gene: TRBV5-1; d_gene: NA; CDR3aa: CASRRGGINTEAFF; CDR3nt: TGCGCCAGCAGACGGGGGGGCATCAACACTGAAGCTTTCTTT
j_gene: TRBJ2-1; abundance: NA; v_gene: TRBV5-5; d_gene: NA; CDR3aa: CASANGSGEQFF; CDR3nt: TGTGCCAGCGCTAATGGGTCGGGTGAGCAGTTCTTC
j_gene: TRBJ1-2; abundance: few; v_gene: TRBV7-2; d_gene: TRBD1; CDR3aa: CASSLFKQGANGGYTF; CDR3nt: TGTGCCAGCAGCTTGTTCAAACAGGGGGCGAATGGGGGCTACACCTTC
j_gene: TRBJ1-2; abundance: NA; v_gene: TRBV11-3; d_gene: NA; CDR3aa: CASSPRGYTF; CDR3nt: TGTGCCAGCAGCCCTAGGGGCTACACCTTC
j_gene: TRBJ2-1; abundance: NA; v_gene: TRBV5-1; d_gene: NA; CDR3aa: CASSQNQGGQFF; CDR3nt: TGCGCCAGCAGCCAAAACCAGGGTGGGCAGTTCTTC
j_gene: TRBJ1-1; abundance: NA; v_gene: TRBV7-2; d_gene: NA; CDR3aa: CASSLAEGWTEAFF; CDR3nt: TGTGCCAGCAGCTTAGCGGAGGGCTGGACTGAAGCTTTCTTT
j_gene: TRBJ1-6; abundance: NA; v_gene: TRBV5-4; d_gene: TRBD1; CDR3aa: CASSIRTGTNSPLHF; CDR3nt: TGTGCCAGCAGCATAAGGACAGGGACGAATTCACCCCTCCACTTT
j_gene: TRBJ2-3; abundance: NA; v_gene: TRBV4-3; d_gene: NA; CDR3aa: CASSYGSGEGRTDTQYF; CDR3nt: TGCGCCAGCAGCTATGGGTCGGGGGAAGGTAGGACAGATACGCAGTATTTT
j_gene: TRBJ2-1; abundance: NA; v_gene: TRBV10-3; d_gene: NA; CDR3aa: CAIGEKRGHYNEQFF; CDR3nt: TGTGCCATCGGAGAGAAGCGGGGACACTACAATGAGCAGTTCTTC
j_gene: TRBJ1-4; abundance: NA; v_gene: TRBV25-1; d_gene: NA; CDR3aa: CASSENRGTNEKLFF; CDR3nt: TGTGCCAGCAGTGAAAATAGGGGAACTAATGAAAAACTGTTTTTT
j_gene: TRBJ1-2; abundance: NA; v_gene: TRBV15; d_gene: TRBD1; CDR3aa: CATSRDRAEDGYTF; CDR3nt: TGTGCCACCAGCAGGGACAGGGCGGAAGATGGCTACACCTTC
j_gene: TRBJ2-7; abundance: NA; v_gene: TRBV5-6; d_gene: NA; CDR3aa: CASKTGFYEQYF; CDR3nt: TGTGCCAGCAAAACGGGGTTCTACGAGCAGTACTTC
j_gene: TRBJ1-1; abundance: NA; v_gene: TRBV2; d_gene: TRBD1; CDR3aa: CASSDDRGNTFF; CDR3nt: TGTGCCAGCAGTGATGACAGGGGAAACACTTTCTTT
j_gene: TRBJ1-2; abundance: NA; v_gene: TRBV10-1; d_gene: NA; CDR3aa: CASSENTGHGYTF; CDR3nt: TGCGCCAGCAGCGAGAATACAGGCCATGGCTACACCTTC
j_gene: TRBJ1-5; abundance: once; v_gene: TRBV30; d_gene: TRBD1; CDR3aa: CAWRLTGVGSNQPQHF; CDR3nt: TGTGCCTGGAGGCTAACAGGGGTCGGGAGCAATCAGCCCCAGCATTTT
j_gene: TRBJ2-1; abundance: NA; v_gene: TRBV4-3; d_gene: TRBD1; CDR3aa: CASSQEQGSYNEQFF; CDR3nt: TGCGCCAGCAGCCAAGAACAGGGGTCTTACAATGAGCAGTTCTTC
j_gene: TRBJ2-3; abundance: NA; v_gene: TRBV6-1; d_gene: NA; CDR3aa: CASSDPSVTQYF; CDR3nt: TGTGCCAGCAGTGATCCTAGCGTTACGCAGTATTTT
j_gene: TRBJ2-7; abundance: few; v_gene: TRBV2; d_gene: TRBD1; CDR3aa: CASIPGQGTYEQYF; CDR3nt: TGTGCCAGCATCCCGGGACAGGGTACCTACGAGCAGTACTTC
j_gene: TRBJ2-1; abundance: NA; v_gene: TRBV7-9; d_gene: NA; CDR3aa: CASSLVIEHNEQFF; CDR3nt: TGTGCCAGCAGCTTAGTTATAGAACACAATGAGCAGTTCTTC
j_gene: TRBJ1-2; abundance: NA; v_gene: TRBV19; d_gene: TRBD1; CDR3aa: CASSIRFSRGQGYTF; CDR3nt: TGTGCCAGTAGTATTCGCTTCTCCAGGGGGCAGGGCTACACCTTC
j_gene: TRBJ1-1; abundance: NA; v_gene: TRBV2; d_gene: TRBD1; CDR3aa: CASNLEVYRGNTEAFF; CDR3nt: TGTGCCAGCAATTTAGAGGTATACAGGGGGAACACTGAAGCTTTCTTT
j_gene: TRBJ1-6; abundance: NA; v_gene: TRBV6-5; d_gene: NA; CDR3aa: CASRDLRGSLHF; CDR3nt: TGTGCCAGCAGGGACCTTCGGGGATCCCTCCACTTT
j_gene: TRBJ2-2; abundance: NA; v_gene: TRBV4-3; d_gene: NA; CDR3aa: CASSQDGWAGNTGELFF; CDR3nt: TGCGCCAGCAGCCAAGACGGATGGGCAGGGAACACCGGGGAGCTGTTTTTT
j_gene: TRBJ2-4; abundance: NA; v_gene: TRBV7-9; d_gene: NA; CDR3aa: CASSPHGGGLRNIQYF; CDR3nt: TGTGCCAGCAGCCCACACGGTGGAGGGTTGAGGAACATTCAGTACTTC
j_gene: TRBJ2-1; abundance: NA; v_gene: TRBV7-2; d_gene: TRBD2; CDR3aa: CASSSPAIAGAHTYNEQFF; CDR3nt: TGTGCCAGCAGCTCCCCCGCTATAGCGGGGGCCCACACCTACAATGAGCAGTTCTTC
j_gene: TRBJ2-3; abundance: NA; v_gene: TRBV15; d_gene: NA; CDR3aa: CATSRDTSSTQYF; CDR3nt: TGTGCCACCAGCAGAGATACGAGCTCGACGCAGTATTTT